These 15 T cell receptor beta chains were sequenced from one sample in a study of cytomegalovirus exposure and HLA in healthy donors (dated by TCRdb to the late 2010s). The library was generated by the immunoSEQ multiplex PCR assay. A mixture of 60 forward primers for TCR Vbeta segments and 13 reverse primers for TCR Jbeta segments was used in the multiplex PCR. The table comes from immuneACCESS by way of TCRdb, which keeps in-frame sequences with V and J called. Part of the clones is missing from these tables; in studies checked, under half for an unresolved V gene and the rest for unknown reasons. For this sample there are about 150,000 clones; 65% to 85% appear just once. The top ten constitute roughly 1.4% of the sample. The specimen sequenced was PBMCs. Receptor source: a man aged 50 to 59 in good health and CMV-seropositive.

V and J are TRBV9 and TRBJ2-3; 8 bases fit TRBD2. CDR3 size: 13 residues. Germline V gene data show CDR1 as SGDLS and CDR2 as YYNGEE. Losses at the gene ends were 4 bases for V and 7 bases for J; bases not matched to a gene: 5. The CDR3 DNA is TGTGCCAGCAGCCAGGGGACTAGACATACGCAGTATTTT. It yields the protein CASSQGTRHTQYF.

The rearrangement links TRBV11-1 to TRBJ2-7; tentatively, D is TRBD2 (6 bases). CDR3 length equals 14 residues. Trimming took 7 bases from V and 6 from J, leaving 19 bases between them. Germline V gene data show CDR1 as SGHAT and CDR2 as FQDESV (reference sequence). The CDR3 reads CASTREPGWGEQYF. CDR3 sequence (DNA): TGTGCCAGCACCCGGGAGCCGGGGTGGGGCGAGCAGTACTTC.

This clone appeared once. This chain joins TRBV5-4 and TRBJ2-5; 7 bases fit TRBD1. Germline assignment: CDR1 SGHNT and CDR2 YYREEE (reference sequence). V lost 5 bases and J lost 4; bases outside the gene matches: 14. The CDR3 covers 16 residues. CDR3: CASSQGVVATGETQYF. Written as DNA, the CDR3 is TGTGCCAGCAGTCAGGGGGTGGTAGCGACGGGAGAGACCCAGTACTTC.

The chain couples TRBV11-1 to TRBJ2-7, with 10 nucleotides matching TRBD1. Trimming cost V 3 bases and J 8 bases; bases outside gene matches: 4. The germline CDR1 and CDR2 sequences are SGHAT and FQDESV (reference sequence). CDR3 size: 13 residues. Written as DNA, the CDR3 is TGTGCCAGCAGCTTTCCGACAGGGGGCAAGCAGTACTTC. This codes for CASSFPTGGKQYF.

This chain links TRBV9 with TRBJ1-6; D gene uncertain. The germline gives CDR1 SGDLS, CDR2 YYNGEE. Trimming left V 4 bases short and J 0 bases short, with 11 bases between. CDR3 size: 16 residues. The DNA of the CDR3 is TGTGCCAGCAGCCCCCAAATTAGCTCCTATAATTCACCCCTCCACTTT. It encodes CASSPQISSYNSPLHF.

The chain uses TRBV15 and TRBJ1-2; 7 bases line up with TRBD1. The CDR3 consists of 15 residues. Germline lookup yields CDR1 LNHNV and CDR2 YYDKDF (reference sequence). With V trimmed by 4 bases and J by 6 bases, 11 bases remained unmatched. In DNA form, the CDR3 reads TGTGCCACCAGCACCGACAGGGCCGGACGAAATGGCTACACCTTC. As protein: CATSTDRAGRNGYTF.

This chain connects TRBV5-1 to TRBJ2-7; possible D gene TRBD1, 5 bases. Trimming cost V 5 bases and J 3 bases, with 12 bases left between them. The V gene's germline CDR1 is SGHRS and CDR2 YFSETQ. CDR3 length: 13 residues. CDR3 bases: TGCGCCAGCAGTTCCCAGGGAAACTACGAGCAGTACTTC. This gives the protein CASSSQGNYEQYF.

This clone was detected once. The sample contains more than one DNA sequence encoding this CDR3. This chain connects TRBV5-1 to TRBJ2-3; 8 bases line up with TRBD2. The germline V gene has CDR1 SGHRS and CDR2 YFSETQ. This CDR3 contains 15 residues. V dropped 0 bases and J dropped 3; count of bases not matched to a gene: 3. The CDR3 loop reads CASSLAGGGTDTQYF. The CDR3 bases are TGCGCCAGCAGCTTGGCCGGCGGGGGGACAGATACGCAGTATTTT.

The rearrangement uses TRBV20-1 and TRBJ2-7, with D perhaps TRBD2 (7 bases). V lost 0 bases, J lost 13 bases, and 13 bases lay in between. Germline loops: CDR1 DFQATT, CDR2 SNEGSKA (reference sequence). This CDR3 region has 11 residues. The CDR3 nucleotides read TGCAGTGCTAGAGATGGGAGGGGGGAATACTTC. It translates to CSARDGRGEYF.

CDR3 coding DNA: TGTGCCAGTAGTGACGGCCCTTTGGAGGAAAAACTGTTTTTT. Protein product: CASSDGPLEEKLFF. This chain uses TRBV19 with TRBJ1-4; D is unresolved. V lost 5 bases and J 8 bases, leaving 15 bases between the germline ends. CDR1 is LNHDA and CDR2 is SQIVND in the germline V gene (reference sequence). The CDR3 sequence is 14 residues long.

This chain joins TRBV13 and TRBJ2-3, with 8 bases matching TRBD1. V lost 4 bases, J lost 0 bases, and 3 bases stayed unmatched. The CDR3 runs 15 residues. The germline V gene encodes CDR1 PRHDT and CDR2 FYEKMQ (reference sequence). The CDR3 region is CASSSTGDSTDTQYF. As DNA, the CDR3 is TGTGCCAGCAGCTCGACAGGGGATAGCACAGATACGCAGTATTTT.

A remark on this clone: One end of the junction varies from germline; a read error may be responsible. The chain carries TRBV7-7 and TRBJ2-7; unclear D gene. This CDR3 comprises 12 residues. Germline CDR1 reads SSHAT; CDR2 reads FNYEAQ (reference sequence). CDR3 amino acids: CASSPSSYEQYF. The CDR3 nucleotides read TGTGCTAGCAGCCCGAGCTCCTACGAGCAGTACTTC. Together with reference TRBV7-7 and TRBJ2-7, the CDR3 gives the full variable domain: GAGVSQSPRYKVTKRGQDVTLRCDPISSHATLYWYQQALGQGPEFLTYFNYEAQPDKSGLPSDRFSAERPEGSISTLTIQRTEQRDSAMYRCASSPSSYEQYFGPGTRLTVT.

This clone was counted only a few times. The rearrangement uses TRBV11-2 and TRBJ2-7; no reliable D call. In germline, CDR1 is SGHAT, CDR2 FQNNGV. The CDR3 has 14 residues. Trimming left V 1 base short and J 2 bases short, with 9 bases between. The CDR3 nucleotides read TGTGCCAGCAGCTTAGTGCCAGGTGCCTACGAGCAGTACTTC. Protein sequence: CASSLVPGAYEQYF.

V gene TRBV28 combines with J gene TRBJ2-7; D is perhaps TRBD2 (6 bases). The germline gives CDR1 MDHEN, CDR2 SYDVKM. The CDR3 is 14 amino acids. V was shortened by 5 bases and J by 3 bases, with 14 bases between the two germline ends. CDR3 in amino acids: CASSPGTVGYEQYF. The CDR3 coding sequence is TGTGCCAGCAGTCCGGGGACTGTTGGCTACGAGCAGTACTTC.

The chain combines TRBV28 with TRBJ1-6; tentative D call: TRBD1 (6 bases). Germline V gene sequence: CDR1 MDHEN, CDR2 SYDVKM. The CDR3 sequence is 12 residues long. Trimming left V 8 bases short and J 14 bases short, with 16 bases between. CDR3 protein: CASGHRELSLHF. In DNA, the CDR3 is TGTGCCAGCGGGCACAGGGAATTATCCCTCCACTTT. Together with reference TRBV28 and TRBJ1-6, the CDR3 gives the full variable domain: DVKVTQSSRYLVKRTGEKVFLECVQDMDHENMFWYRQDPGLGLRLIYFSYDVKMKEKGDIPEGYSVSREKKERFSLILESASTNQTSMYLCASGHRELSLHFGNGTRLTVT.